The entry that follows covers one TCR beta chain sequence. The specificity of this receptor is unknown. Base qualities are missing; no much larger clone stands one base away. This entry belongs to a study of patients and donors after allogeneic stem cell transplantation (TCRdb year 2020). Receptor libraries were prepared by RT-PCR. For sequencing, a NextSeq 550 was employed. The raw public reads went through TCRdb reprocessing: fastp at Q25, MiXCR clone calling, in-frame beta chains kept. Rows merge per CDR3 protein into single entries with the most common DNA and genes. This sample gives 410,000 or so distinct CDR3 sequences in total; approximately 16% of them show up just once. Of the sample, less than 9.5% falls within the top ten clones. Including cysteine and phenylalanine, the CDR3 has 16 amino acids. The entry retains the CDR3 DNA only, 48 bases that are in frame from base 1. V and J lose 5 bases and 7 bases, and a span of 21 bases separates them. Reading the germline V gene (reference sequence) gives CDR1 LNHNV and CDR2 YYDKDF.

The sequence links TRBV15 to TRBJ2-1; TRBD2 is a possible D gene, resting on 6 matching bases. Source material: blood, either unsorted or a sorted T cell fraction (not recorded which). The clonotype comes from a human donor who was either an allogeneic HSCT recipient or a stem cell or donor lymphocyte infusion donor (not recorded which). It is not recorded whose cells these are; they may come from a transplant donor. Here the CDR3 is given as CATSSQGRRAKNEQFF. The DNA reads TGTGCCACCAGCTCCCAAGGAAGGAGGGCCAAGAATGAGCAGTTCTTC.